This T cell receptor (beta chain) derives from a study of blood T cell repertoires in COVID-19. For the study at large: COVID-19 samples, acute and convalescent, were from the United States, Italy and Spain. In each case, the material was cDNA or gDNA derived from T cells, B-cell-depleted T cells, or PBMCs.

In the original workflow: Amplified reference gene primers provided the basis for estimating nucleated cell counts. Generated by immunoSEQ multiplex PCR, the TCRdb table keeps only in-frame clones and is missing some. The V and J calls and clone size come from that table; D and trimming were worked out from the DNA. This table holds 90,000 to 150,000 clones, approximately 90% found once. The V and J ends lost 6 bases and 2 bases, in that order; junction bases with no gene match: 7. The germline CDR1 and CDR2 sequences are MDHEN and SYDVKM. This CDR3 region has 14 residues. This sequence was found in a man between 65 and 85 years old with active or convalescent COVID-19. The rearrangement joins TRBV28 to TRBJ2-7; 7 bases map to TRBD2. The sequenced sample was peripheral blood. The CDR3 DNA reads TGTGCCAGCAGCCCCGCTAGCGGAGCCTACGAGCAGTACTTC. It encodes CASSPASGAYEQYF. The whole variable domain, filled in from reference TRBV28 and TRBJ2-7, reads DVKVTQSSRYLVKRTGEKVFLECVQDMDHENMFWYRQDPGLGLRLIYFSYDVKMKEKGDIPEGYSVSREKKERFSLILESASTNQTSMYLCASSPASGAYEQYFGPGTRLTVT.